This record looks at one T cell receptor beta chain sequence and its context. Antigen specificity is unknown. This sample is drawn from a study of cytomegalovirus exposure and HLA in healthy donors. Findings and limits, study-wide: CMV serostatus was the sole immune exposure data available.

Primers: 60 Vbeta forward and 13 Jbeta reverse. Method: immunoSEQ multiplex PCR; TCRdb's copy keeps in-frame clones and lacks some. Counted here are fewer than 200,000 clones, approximately 84% occurring once; the ten biggest clones make up about 4.4%. This CDR3 is 12 amino acids long. CDR1 is MNHNY, CDR2 SVGAGI, per germline (reference sequence). V dropped 6 bases and J dropped 0 bases, with 5 bases sitting between them. The sample was PBMCs. The sequence was collected from a woman in her forties or fifties in good health and CMV-seropositive. The rearrangement joins TRBV6-6 to TRBJ1-1; D unclear. The CDR3 DNA sequence: TGTGCCAGCAGCCGGGTGAACACTGAAGCTTTCTTT. This translates into CASSRVNTEAFF.